This T cell receptor (beta chain) was retrieved from a study of human T cells and chemical hapten exposure (dated by TCRdb to the early 2020s). Background for the entire study: For sensitization, 2% DPC in acetone was applied to a 2 cm by 2 cm area of upper inner arm skin. Weekly therapeutic DPC doses were additionally applied to the scalp of patients throughout the roughly 22-week study period. Patient blood was sampled pre-sensitization (week 0) and at 2, 6 and about 24 weeks after DPC sensitization. Alopecia areata with under or over 50% scalp involvement, alopecia totalis and alopecia universalis were represented in the patient cohort, which was mostly female. Under 30 alopecia patients gave blood for TCR sequencing at one to four time points (pre-sensitization, 2, 6 and 24 weeks). This study followed changes in the peripheral blood TCR repertoire in vivo during primary and secondary sensitization of alopecia patients to the hapten diphenylcyclopropenone (DPC). Patch testing was done on the upper back using Finn chambers containing 0.01% DPC, and results were scored after 6 days according to International Contact Dermatitis Research Group standards. The libraries were sequenced as a pool, and the TCR yield per sample differed mostly because of small variations in library volumes within the pool. Broad study findings and their caveats: Because every patient had alopecia, a presumed autoimmune disease, the patients' immune response might differ from that of healthy individuals. Patch test score correlated positively with the number of PT1 expanded TCRs, reaching significance at thresholds 8, 16 and 32 but not at 4. Expanded TCRs formed significantly more large CDR3 similarity clusters than pre-sensitization or healthy control sets, consistent with antigen-driven responses. No change with DPC sensitization was found in the number of TCRs above 1 in 1000 frequency, and no evidence of global repertoire structure alterations was found. Repeated subsampling changed both the strength of the expansion versus patch-test correlation and the threshold at which the correlation became significant.

To prepare the library, RACE was applied. Sequencing relied on a NextSeq 500. During library preparation, unique molecular identifiers were attached to individual cDNA molecules so that TCRs could be counted quantitatively and reproducibly. Each blood RNA sample was used to sequence both TCR alpha and TCR beta chains. In the authors' own workflow: A median of approximately 96,000 TCRs per sample was observed, with a range of about 20,000 to 750,000. The Decombinator software suite was used to annotate the V, J and CDR3 of the TCR reads. Every sample was subsampled to the same number of TCRs (28,000) for the PS versus PT1 abundance plots. TCRs were defined as expanded if absent before sensitization and observed at least eight times at the 2-week time point. TCRdb reanalyzed the raw reads on its own, using fastp at Q25 for trimming and MiXCR for clone calling, and kept in-frame beta chains. Rows with a matching CDR3 protein are joined into one entry that keeps the most common DNA and genes. TCRdb's processing, not the study's, gives the V and J calls here. The sample includes under 300,000 distinct CDR3 sequences, with 7.5% to 10% observed a single time. The top ten hold less than 3% of the sample.

This clonotype was counted at least ten times. The antigen it recognizes is unknown. Per-nucleotide qualities are absent, and no much larger clonotype sits a single base away. In the paper's terms, the time point label means: pre-sensitization, week 0. What this sample's treatment or condition label stands for: therapeutic diphenylcyclopropenone sensitization with weekly scalp DPC. Blood at each patch-test visit was drawn before the patch test was applied. Eligible patients were aged 18 to 70, diagnosed with alopecia, deemed suitable for DPC therapy, and excluded if pregnant. Total RNA was extracted from unfractionated whole blood collected in Tempus Blood RNA tubes. V ends up 3 bases short and J 5 bases short, with an unmatched junction base count of 9. Taken from the germline V gene (reference sequence), the CDR1 and CDR2 loops are DFQATT and SNEGSKA. The CDR3, from cysteine to phenylalanine, totals 15 residues. The CDR3 DNA has 45 bases and is translated from base 1.

This sequence uses TRBV20-1 and TRBJ2-2, with 7 bases aligning to TRBD1. The material was whole blood, obtained in connection with sensitization to the hapten diphenylcyclopropenone (DPC). The sequence was collected from a woman between 35 and 50 years old with alopecia areata. Some clones in this sample may be carry-over from other donors' samples. The CDR3 protein sequence reads: CSARIRDRYTGELFF. In nucleotide form, the sequence is TGCAGTGCTAGGATCCGGGACAGATATACCGGGGAGCTGTTTTTT.